The 18 T cell receptor beta chains given below trace back to one sample, sequenced in a study of T cell repertoires in cytomegalovirus infection. MiXCR, applied by TCRdb to the reads, yields one record per CDR3 protein. This sample yields 100,000 to 150,000 distinct CDR3 sequences, of which around 30% are seen a single time; 58% belongs to the top ten. Antigens of these TCRs are unknown. The sequencing used CD8+ T cells from cultured PBMCs, collected from culture after CMV antigen stimulation. The receptors originated from a human donor in good health (CMV status not recorded). Some clones in this sample may be carry-over from other donors' samples.

This chain joins TRBV4-1 and TRBJ2-1; D is possibly TRBD1 (5 bases). V dropped 0 bases and J dropped 2 bases, with 11 bases sitting between them. The CDR3 covers 16 residues. Per germline, CDR1 MGHRA and CDR2 YSYEKL. In DNA form, the CDR3 reads TGCGCCAGCAGCCAAGAAGGTGGGGCTGCCTACAATGAGCAGTTCTTC. It yields the protein CASSQEGGAAYNEQFF.

This clonotype was seen at least ten times. The chain links TRBV9 to TRBJ1-2; D might be TRBD1 (5 bases). V gave up 2 bases and J gave up 0 bases, with 5 bases separating them. The CDR3 totals 13 residues. Germline V gene sequence: CDR1 SGDLS, CDR2 YYNGEE. CDR3 sequence: CASSVGANYGYTF. The CDR3 DNA reads as TGTGCCAGCAGCGTGGGGGCTAACTATGGCTACACCTTC.

The J gene is TRBJ1-1, the V gene TRBV7-6; D is unclear. The ends were cut back, 1 base at V and 0 bases at J, with 3 bases in the middle. The CDR3 totals 13 residues. The germline V gene encodes CDR1 SGHVS and CDR2 FNYEAQ. Here the CDR3 DNA reads TGTGCCAGCAGCTTAGTCGTGAACACTGAAGCTTTCTTT. It translates to CASSLVVNTEAFF. Drawing the rest from reference TRBV7-6 and TRBJ1-1, the complete variable domain is GAGVSQSPRYKVTKRGQDVALRCDPISGHVSLYWYRQALGQGPEFLTYFNYEAQQDKSGLPNDRFSAERPEGSISTLTIQRTEQRDSAMYRCASSLVVNTEAFFGQGTRLTVV.

The genes are TRBV11-1 and TRBJ1-1; D call uncertain. Trimming took 3 bases from V and 6 from J, leaving 14 bases between them. Germline-derived CDR1 and CDR2 are SGHAT and FQDESV (reference sequence). The CDR3 is 14 amino acids. CDR3 residues: CASSLRVGKAEAFF. In nucleotides, the CDR3 is TGTGCCAGCAGCTTGAGGGTAGGAAAAGCTGAAGCTTTCTTT. The variable domain in full, with the rest retrieved from reference TRBV11-1 and TRBJ1-1, is EAEVAQSPRYKITEKSQAVAFWCDPISGHATLYWYRQILGQGPELLVQFQDESVVDDSQLPKDRFSAERLKGVDSTLKIQPAELGDSAMYLCASSLRVGKAEAFFGQGTRLTVV.

This clonotype has at least ten counts. The chain employs TRBV7-6 and TRBJ2-3; weak D call: TRBD2 (7 bases). Germline CDR1 SGHVS, CDR2 FNYEAQ. The V gene lost 5 bases and the J gene lost 6 bases, with 18 bases spanning the gap. The length of the CDR3 is 15 residues. The CDR3 loop is CASSLGGGAADTQYF. As DNA, the CDR3 is TGTGCCAGCAGCCTAGGAGGGGGGGCCGCGGATACGCAGTATTTT.

This clonotype was seen a few times. The CDR3 spells CASSRLPTPSENTEAFF. The CDR3 DNA reads as TGTGCCAGCAGCCGCCTACCCACTCCGTCAGAAAACACTGAAGCTTTCTTT. The gene calls are TRBV4-2 and TRBJ1-1; the D is unclear. Per germline, CDR1 LGHNA and CDR2 YNFKEQ. V lost 4 bases and J 2 bases, leaving 20 bases between the germline ends. The CDR3 length is 17 residues.

The chain has TRBV19 and TRBJ1-1, with D possibly TRBD1 on 6 matching bases. The CDR3 length is 16 residues. CDR1 and CDR2 from the germline V gene are LNHDA and SQIVND (reference sequence). With 10 bases removed from V and 3 bases from J, the gap between germline ends came to 24 bases. Here the CDR3 DNA reads TGTGCCACCGAGTCGGTCCCCGGGGGCCTGGACACTGAAGCTTTCTTT. Amino acids: CATESVPGGLDTEAFF.

This clonotype has at least ten counts. The V and J genes are TRBV10-3 and TRBJ2-7; 8 bases are shared with TRBD1. The CDR3 extends over 14 amino acids. With V trimmed by 8 bases and J by 2 bases, 8 bases remained unmatched. CDR1 is ENHRY and CDR2 is SYGVKD in the germline V gene. The CDR3 reads CAIGGTGPTYEQYF. CDR3 sequence (DNA): TGTGCCATCGGAGGGACAGGCCCTACCTACGAGCAGTACTTC.

This chain joins TRBV2 and TRBJ2-7; no clear D. This CDR3 has 13 residues. Looked up from germline, CDR1 is SNHLY and CDR2 is FYNNEI. V lost 2 bases, J lost 5 bases, and 10 bases lay in between. Here the CDR3 reads CASSEYQRNEQYF. CDR3 bases: TGTGCCAGCAGTGAATATCAACGGAACGAGCAGTACTTC.

The chain employs TRBV7-6 and TRBJ2-5; D gene unclear. From germline, CDR1 is SGHVS and CDR2 FNYEAQ. This CDR3 comprises 13 residues. V lost 6 bases to trimming and J lost 5 bases, with 13 bases between them. The CDR3 sequence: CASSFDWTETQYF. The CDR3 coding sequence is TGTGCCAGCAGTTTTGATTGGACCGAGACCCAGTACTTC. The full variable domain, its missing parts supplied by reference TRBV7-6 and TRBJ2-5, is GAGVSQSPRYKVTKRGQDVALRCDPISGHVSLYWYRQALGQGPEFLTYFNYEAQQDKSGLPNDRFSAERPEGSISTLTIQRTEQRDSAMYRCASSFDWTETQYFGPGTRLLVL.

The V gene is TRBV14, the J gene TRBJ2-7; D is possibly TRBD2 (5 bases). CDR1 and CDR2 from the germline V gene are SGHDN and FVKESK. This CDR3 contains 16 residues. Deletions cut 0 bases from V and 7 bases from J, with 19 bases between. The CDR3 is CASSQESAGSMGEQYF. The CDR3 nucleotides read TGTGCCAGCAGCCAAGAGTCGGCGGGTTCCATGGGGGAGCAGTACTTC.

The chain employs TRBV27 and TRBJ2-2; D uncertain. CDR3 length: 16 amino acids. CDR1 MNHEY and CDR2 SMNVEV come from the germline V gene (reference sequence). Trimming shortened V by 0 bases and J by 5 bases, and 13 bases separated the two germline ends. CDR3 sequence: CASSLSWQVRTGELFF. Written as DNA, the CDR3 is TGTGCCAGCAGTTTATCATGGCAGGTTCGGACCGGGGAGCTGTTTTTT.

This clonotype was counted only a few times. The rearrangement links TRBV11-1 to TRBJ1-2; D is unclear. CDR3 length equals 16 residues. In germline, CDR1 is SGHAT, CDR2 FQDESV (reference sequence). The V end lost 4 bases, the J end lost 3 bases, and 18 bases lay between the germline ends. CDR3 region: CASSSPVDGRDYGYTF. For the CDR3, the DNA is TGTGCCAGCAGCTCACCCGTAGACGGGAGGGACTATGGCTACACCTTC.

The rearrangement links TRBV6-1 to TRBJ2-3; TRBD2 agrees at 11 bases. Germline lookup yields CDR1 MNHNS and CDR2 SASEGT. The CDR3 totals 15 residues. The junction had 4 bases not matched to a gene; V was cut back by 3 bases and J by 5 bases. CDR3 nucleotides: TGTGCCAGCAGTGAGGTAGCGGGGGGGGGAGATACGCAGTATTTT. The encoded protein is CASSEVAGGGDTQYF.

This clonotype was seen a handful of times. The chain uses TRBV7-6 and TRBJ1-4; D might be TRBD1 (6 bases). This CDR3 spans 15 amino acids. CDR1 and CDR2 from the germline V gene are SGHVS and FNYEAQ. The V end was cut by 1 base, the J end by 6 bases, with 12 bases between. The DNA of the CDR3 is TGTGCCAGCAGCTTAGGTCCTGGGACATATGAAAAACTGTTTTTT. Protein: CASSLGPGTYEKLFF.

The V call is TRBV7-4, the J call TRBJ2-7; possible D gene TRBD2, 5 bases. The CDR3 extends over 17 amino acids. The V gene lost 0 bases and the J gene lost 5 bases, with 20 bases spanning the gap. CDR1 and CDR2 from the germline V gene are SGHVT and SQSDAQ. The CDR3 sequence is CASSLASNGVRKNEQYF. CDR3 nucleotide sequence: TGTGCCAGCAGCTTAGCGTCTAACGGGGTAAGAAAGAACGAGCAGTACTTC.

This clonotype was observed a few times. V is TRBV5-4 and J is TRBJ2-5; D perhaps matches TRBD1 (6 bases). Germline CDR1 is SGHNT and CDR2 is YYREEE (reference sequence). The V end lost 3 bases, the J end lost 0 bases, and 18 bases lay between the germline ends. This CDR3 is 17 amino acids long. CDR3 sequence (DNA): TGTGCCAGCAGCTCTTCCGAGACAGGACCTTACCAAGAGACCCAGTACTTC. It codes for CASSSSETGPYQETQYF. Complete variable domain (other parts from reference TRBV5-4 and TRBJ2-5): ETGVTQSPTHLIKTRGQQVTLRCSSQSGHNTVSWYQQALGQGPQFIFQYYREEENGRGNFPPRFSGLQFPNYSSELNVNALELDDSALYLCASSSSETGPYQETQYFGPGTRLLVL.

The chain joins TRBV12-3 or TRBV12-4 to TRBJ1-2; D is undetermined. CDR3 length equals 16 residues. The germline V and J ends were trimmed by 6 bases and 0 bases, with 17 bases remaining between them. Here the CDR3 reads CASRRTEEPSNYGYTF. The CDR3 region has the DNA TGTGCCAGCAGACGGACGGAGGAGCCGTCTAACTATGGCTACACCTTC.